The 21 T cell receptor beta chains below were found in one sample sequenced in a study of cytomegalovirus exposure and HLA in healthy donors. Amplification used 60 Vbeta primers and 13 Jbeta primers. Assay: immunoSEQ multiplex PCR; the TCRdb copy retains only in-frame clones and omits some. The sample records about 120,000 clones, about 79% being singletons. Sequencing was carried out using PBMCs. Receptors were obtained from a man aged 18 to 29 in good health and CMV-seronegative.

V gene TRBV2 combines with J gene TRBJ2-3; D might be TRBD2 (6 bases). Trimming removed 5 bases from V and 3 bases from J, with 15 bases in between. The CDR3 runs 15 residues. Germline CDR1 is SNHLY and CDR2 is FYNNEI. CDR3 bases: TGTGCCAGCAGTCCGGATAGCGGAAGAACAGATACGCAGTATTTT. It translates to CASSPDSGRTDTQYF.

The chain has TRBV2 and TRBJ2-1, with a weak D call TRBD2 (6 bases). The CDR3 runs 12 residues. The V end was cut by 4 bases, the J end by 10 bases, with 11 bases between. From germline, CDR1 is SNHLY and CDR2 FYNNEI. The CDR3 loop reads CASSVGTWEQFF. Here the CDR3 DNA reads TGTGCCAGCAGTGTAGGGACTTGGGAGCAGTTCTTC.

A few counts support this clone. The rearrangement uses TRBV5-6 and TRBJ2-1; D possibly corresponds to TRBD2 (5 bases). CDR1 and CDR2 from the germline V gene are SGHDT and YYEEEE. The CDR3 has 16 amino acids. V lost 2 bases and J lost 1, with 13 bases in between. The CDR3 nucleotides read TGTGCCAGCAGCTTTTATTCAAGGAGGTCCTACAATGAGCAGTTCTTC. This codes for CASSFYSRRSYNEQFF.

V is TRBV29-1 and J is TRBJ2-7; 7 nucleotides align to TRBD2. Per germline, CDR1 SQVTM and CDR2 ANQGSEA. With V trimmed by 4 bases and J by 0 bases, 3 bases remained unmatched. This CDR3 has 13 amino acids. The CDR3 DNA reads as TGCAGCGTTGGGCCTAGCGGCTCCTACGAGCAGTACTTC. It translates to CSVGPSGSYEQYF.

The chain uses TRBV6-5 and TRBJ1-4; 7 positions agree with TRBD1. The CDR3 length is 14 residues. Per the germline V gene, CDR1 is MNHEY and CDR2 is SVGAGI. With 0 bases clipped from V and 7 bases from J, the junction kept 2 bases outside the gene matches. CDR3 amino acids: CASSYSPGGEKLFF. The CDR3 nucleotides are TGTGCCAGCAGTTACTCACCAGGGGGTGAAAAACTGTTTTTT.

This chain joins TRBV27 and TRBJ1-6, with TRBD1 as a possible D gene (5 bases). Germline values: CDR1 MNHEY, CDR2 SMNVEV (reference sequence). Deletions cut 5 bases from V and 4 bases from J, with 15 bases between. The CDR3 has 16 amino acids. The CDR3 loop reads CASSLLRQKYNSPLHF. The CDR3 DNA reads TGTGCCAGCAGTCTACTCAGACAGAAATATAATTCACCCCTCCACTTT.

This chain uses TRBV18 with TRBJ1-5, with no clear D. Germline-derived CDR1 and CDR2 are KGHSH and LQKENI. Trimming stripped 2 bases from V and 6 bases from J, with 14 bases between. CDR3 length: 15 residues. The CDR3 region has the DNA TGTGCCAGCTCACCAAGTGAGACCTCAGGTCAGCCCCAGCATTTT. Residues: CASSPSETSGQPQHF.

The CDR3 DNA reads TGTGCCAGCAGCTTAGTCTCACAGGGTCCCCACAATGAGCAGTTCTTC. It specifies CASSLVSQGPHNEQFF. V usage is TRBV13 and J usage is TRBJ2-1, with D tentatively TRBD1 (6 bases). Looked up from germline, CDR1 is PRHDT and CDR2 is FYEKMQ (reference sequence). The V and J ends lost 1 base and 5 bases respectively, with 15 bases between them. The CDR3 is 16 amino acids.

The chain uses TRBV7-9 and TRBJ1-1; D is uncertain. Trimming shortened V by 0 bases and J by 4 bases, and 9 bases separated the two germline ends. Per the germline V gene, CDR1 is SEHNR and CDR2 is FQNEAQ (reference sequence). CDR3 length: 14 residues. The chain's CDR3 is CASSLANSLTEAFF. The CDR3 coding sequence is TGTGCCAGCAGCTTAGCGAACTCTCTCACTGAAGCTTTCTTT.

The chain recombines TRBV7-8 with TRBJ2-3; D is perhaps TRBD1 (5 bases). CDR3 length: 16 amino acids. V was cut by 1 base and J by 2 bases, with 13 bases left in between. Germline CDR1 and CDR2: SGHVS and FQNEAQ. As DNA, the CDR3 is TGTGCCAGCAGCTTAGGACAGCAACGGATCACAGATACGCAGTATTTT. It is translated as CASSLGQQRITDTQYF.

The genes are TRBV4-2 and TRBJ1-4; 9 bases map to TRBD1. Germline V gene data show CDR1 as LGHNA and CDR2 as YNFKEQ. The CDR3 has 16 amino acids. J gave up 6 bases and V 0 bases, and 5 bases lay outside the gene matches. CDR3 sequence: CASSQEPQGADEKLFF. CDR3 nucleotide sequence: TGTGCCAGCAGCCAAGAACCACAGGGGGCTGATGAAAAACTGTTTTTT.

V and J are TRBV7-9 and TRBJ2-5; D remains ambiguous. V lost 2 bases to trimming and J lost 4 bases, with 8 bases between them. Per germline, CDR1 SEHNR and CDR2 FQNEAQ (reference sequence). This CDR3 spans 13 amino acids. This CDR3 reads CASSLYTGETQYF. CDR3 DNA sequence: TGTGCCAGCAGCTTATATACGGGAGAGACCCAGTACTTC.

The sample holds one count of this clone. The chain combines TRBV7-8 with TRBJ1-1; D perhaps matches TRBD1 (5 bases). Germline-derived CDR1 and CDR2 are SGHVS and FQNEAQ. The CDR3 extends over 13 amino acids. Trimming took off 5 bases at V and 1 base at J, with 8 bases between the two ends. In DNA, the CDR3 is TGTGCCAGCAGCCTCGACAGGAACACTGAAGCTTTCTTT. It translates to CASSLDRNTEAFF.

The J gene is TRBJ2-7, the V gene TRBV5-5; no firm D call. In germline, CDR1 is SGHKS, CDR2 YYEKEE (reference sequence). V lost 2 bases to trimming and J lost 3 bases, with 6 bases between them. This CDR3 has 12 residues. In nucleotides, the CDR3 is TGTGCCAGCAGCTTTAACTTCTACGAGCAGTACTTC. Amino acids: CASSFNFYEQYF.

The V and J genes are TRBV6-5 and TRBJ1-2; 9 bases map to TRBD1. The CDR3 is 13 residues long. Germline CDR1 and CDR2: MNHEY and SVGAGI. V lost 6 bases and J lost 5; bases outside the gene matches: 4. The CDR3 sequence is CASSGTGSYGYTF. CDR3 coding DNA: TGTGCCAGCAGCGGGACAGGGAGTTATGGCTACACCTTC.

In this sample, this clone turned up a few times. This chain joins TRBV6-5 and TRBJ1-1, with a possible D match to TRBD1 (6 bases). CDR1 MNHEY and CDR2 SVGAGI come from the germline V gene. V lost 6 bases to trimming and J lost 4 bases, with 12 bases between them. The length of the CDR3 is 13 residues. CDR3 bases: TGTGCCAGCAGACAGGGCGTGAGCACTGAAGCTTTCTTT. The encoded protein is CASRQGVSTEAFF.

For the CDR3, the DNA is TGTGCCAGCAGCTTAGATATGTCAGGGGTAGAGACCCAGTACTTC. It specifies CASSLDMSGVETQYF. The chain joins TRBV7-2 to TRBJ2-5, with D perhaps TRBD1 (6 bases). The length of the CDR3 is 15 residues. Trimming pared 1 base from V and 4 bases from J, leaving 13 bases between. Germline V gene lookup returns CDR1 SGHTA and CDR2 FQGNSA.

The rearrangement uses TRBV25-1 and TRBJ1-2, with TRBD1 identical over 9 bases. CDR3 length: 13 amino acids. Trimming removed 1 base from V and 8 bases from J; junction bases left unmatched: 2. The germline V gene encodes CDR1 MGHDK and CDR2 SYGVNS. In DNA, the CDR3 is TGTGCCAGCAGTGAATGGACAGGGGAAGGCTACACCTTC. This translates into CASSEWTGEGYTF.

This clone was counted once. The V call is TRBV7-9, the J call TRBJ2-7; unclear D gene. Germline CDR1 SEHNR, CDR2 FQNEAQ (reference sequence). Trimming left V 5 bases short and J 4 bases short, with 9 bases between. The CDR3 length is 12 residues. In nucleotides, the CDR3 is TGTGCCAGCAGCCCCCAGGCTTACGAGCAGTACTTC. This gives the protein CASSPQAYEQYF.

The CDR3 bases are TGTGCCAGCAATGGCGGCGGGAGGGCGGCCGAGCAGTACTTC. Encoded protein: CASNGGGRAAEQYF. V gene TRBV6-5 combines with J gene TRBJ2-7, with TRBD2 matching 9 bases. The V segment lost 7 bases and the J segment 6 bases; nucleotides outside the gene matches: 10. Per germline, CDR1 MNHEY and CDR2 SVGAGI. The length of the CDR3 is 14 residues.

The chain uses TRBV15 and TRBJ2-5, with D perhaps matching TRBD1 (6 bases). Per germline, CDR1 LNHNV and CDR2 YYDKDF (reference sequence). V lost 0 bases and J 5 bases, leaving 13 bases between the germline ends. CDR3 length equals 15 residues. The CDR3 DNA reads as TGTGCCACCAGCAGAGATGGGGGCGCCGCGGAGACCCAGTACTTC. Its protein product is CATSRDGGAAETQYF.